A single sample is the source of the 8 T cell receptor beta chains below, sequenced in a study of blood T cell repertoires in COVID-19. Only in-frame clones appear in the TCRdb table, and some are missing; sequencing was by immunoSEQ multiplex PCR. The sample contains 150,000 to 200,000 clones, around four fifths of which appear only once. The sequenced sample consisted of peripheral blood. The receptor source for this set is a human donor in a cohort sampled during active COVID-19.

This clone showed up many times. The chain couples TRBV7-3 to TRBJ2-1, with TRBD2 matching 14 bases. Germline-derived CDR1 and CDR2 are SGHTA and FQGTGA. This CDR3 region has 17 residues. Trimming took 5 bases from V and 8 from J; bases not matched to a gene: 11. For the CDR3, the DNA is TGTGCCAGCAGCCCCGATATCCCGGGACTAGCGGGAGATGAGCAGTTCTTC. Its translation is CASSPDIPGLAGDEQFF.

This chain connects TRBV27 to TRBJ1-2; 8 bases are a match to TRBD1. CDR1 is MNHEY, CDR2 SMNVEV, per germline (reference sequence). The length of the CDR3 is 15 residues. Unmatched junction bases numbered 8, after V lost 6 bases and J lost 2 bases. The CDR3 coding sequence is TGTGCCAGCAGCGCAGATACAGGGGGAAACTATGGCTACACCTTC. This sequence encodes CASSADTGGNYGYTF.

This rearrangement joins TRBV5-4 to TRBJ2-7, with TRBD2 identical over 7 bases. Germline CDR1 is SGHNT and CDR2 is YYREEE (reference sequence). Trimming cost V 2 bases and J 0 bases; bases outside gene matches: 8. This CDR3 comprises 16 residues. DNA for the CDR3: TGTGCCAGCAGCTTTCTTGTGCGGGGGAGCTCCTACGAGCAGTACTTC. Translating gives CASSFLVRGSSYEQYF.

This rearrangement joins TRBV29-1 to TRBJ1-2; TRBD1 agrees at 9 bases. This CDR3 spans 12 amino acids. CDR1 is SQVTM and CDR2 is ANQGSEA in the germline V gene. V lost 8 bases to trimming and J lost 7 bases; unmatched junction nucleotides: 8. As DNA, the CDR3 is TGCAGCACCCTTAACAGGGGGCTTGGCTACACCTTC. It encodes CSTLNRGLGYTF.

The table lists this clone with a few counts. The chain uses TRBV18 and TRBJ2-1; TRBD2 aligns across 8 bases. Looked up from germline, CDR1 is KGHSH and CDR2 is LQKENI. J gave up 7 bases and V 4 bases, and 15 bases lay outside the gene matches. CDR3 length: 17 amino acids. The CDR3 DNA reads TGTGCCAGCTCACAATTTCCAACGAGCGGGAGTGGGAATGAGCAGTTCTTC. Its translation is CASSQFPTSGSGNEQFF.

This clone was seen only a few times. The V gene is TRBV27, the J gene TRBJ2-7; the D gene is possibly TRBD1 (6 bases). Per germline, CDR1 MNHEY and CDR2 SMNVEV (reference sequence). V was pared by 5 bases and J by 2 bases, with 19 bases between. The CDR3 runs to 16 residues. CDR3 nucleotide sequence: TGTGCCAGCAGTACAAACGGGGACATGAGGGCCTACGAGCAGTACTTC. It codes for CASSTNGDMRAYEQYF.

V gene TRBV7-9 combines with J gene TRBJ1-4; 9 bases align to TRBD1. CDR3 length equals 16 residues. The germline CDR1 and CDR2 sequences are SEHNR and FQNEAQ (reference sequence). V lost 1 base to trimming and J lost 4 bases; unmatched junction nucleotides: 4. In DNA, the CDR3 is TGTGCCAGCAGCTTAGGGGACAGGGATTATAATGAAAAACTGTTTTTT. Translation gives CASSLGDRDYNEKLFF.

The chain links TRBV30 to TRBJ1-3; D gene unclear. Trimming removed 1 base from V and 4 bases from J, with 14 bases in between. CDR1 and CDR2 from the germline V gene are GTSNPN and SVGIG (reference sequence). The CDR3 sequence is 15 residues long. The CDR3 here is CAWSAVGVGGNTIYF. CDR3 sequence (DNA): TGTGCCTGGAGTGCGGTCGGGGTGGGGGGAAACACCATATATTTT. The complete variable domain, with remaining parts taken from reference TRBV30 and TRBJ1-3, reads SQTIHQWPATLVQPVGSPLSLECTVEGTSNPNLYWYRQAAGRGLQLLFYSVGIGQISSEVPQNLSASRPQDRQFILSSKKLLLSDSGFYLCAWSAVGVGGNTIYFGEGSWLTVV.